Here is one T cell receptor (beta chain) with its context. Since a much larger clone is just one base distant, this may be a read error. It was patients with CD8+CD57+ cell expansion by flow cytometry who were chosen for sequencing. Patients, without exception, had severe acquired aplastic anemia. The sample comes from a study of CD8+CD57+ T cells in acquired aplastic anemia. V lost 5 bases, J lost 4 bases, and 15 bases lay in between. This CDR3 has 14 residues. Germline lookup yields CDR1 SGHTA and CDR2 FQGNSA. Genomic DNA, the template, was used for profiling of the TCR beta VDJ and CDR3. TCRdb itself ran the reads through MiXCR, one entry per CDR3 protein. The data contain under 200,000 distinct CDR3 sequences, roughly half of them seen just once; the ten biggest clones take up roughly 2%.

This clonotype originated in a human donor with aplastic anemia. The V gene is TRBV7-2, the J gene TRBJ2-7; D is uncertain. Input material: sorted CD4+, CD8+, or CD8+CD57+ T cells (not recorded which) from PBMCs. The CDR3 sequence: CASSQGYGRYEQYF. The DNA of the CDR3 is TGTGCCAGCAGCCAAGGTTACGGAAGGTACGAGCAGTACTTC.